This entry lists 6 T cell receptor beta chains sequenced from one sample in a study of shared clonotypes between healthy human individuals. Clones were sequenced by immunoSEQ multiplex PCR, and TCRdb holds only the in-frame ones, with some missing. The sample shows more than 400,000 clones, about 95% of them seen only once. Material for sequencing was naive CD4+ T cells sorted from blood. Stated subset: CD45RA+ positively selected. Receptor source: a woman under 40 in good health.

The chain has TRBV15 and TRBJ2-1; either TRBD1 or TRBD2 may supply D (5 bases each). The CDR3 extends over 16 amino acids. The germline V gene has CDR1 LNHNV and CDR2 YYDKDF (reference sequence). Deletions cut 0 bases from V and 6 bases from J, with 15 bases between. The DNA for the CDR3 is TGTGCCACCAGCAGAGATGGTGGGGACCCAGTCAATGAGCAGTTCTTC. Its translation is CATSRDGGDPVNEQFF.

This chain connects TRBV7-2 to TRBJ1-5; a weak D match, TRBD1 (5 bases). The CDR3 contains 14 residues. CDR1 is SGHTA and CDR2 is FQGNSA in the germline V gene. V was shortened by 0 bases and J by 7 bases, with 10 bases between the two germline ends. This CDR3 is CASSLAGVSQPQHF. Here the CDR3 DNA reads TGTGCCAGCAGCTTAGCAGGGGTTAGCCAGCCCCAGCATTTT.

This clone was detected only once. The chain employs TRBV10-3 and TRBJ1-5; no firm D call. V shed 2 bases and J shed 2 bases, with 10 bases lying between them. The CDR3 runs 15 residues. Germline V gene sequence: CDR1 ENHRY, CDR2 SYGVKD. The CDR3 region is CAISEIDTRNQPQHF. The CDR3 region has the DNA TGTGCCATCAGTGAGATAGACACCCGCAATCAGCCCCAGCATTTT.

V and J are TRBV18 and TRBJ2-7; no reliable D call. Germline values: CDR1 KGHSH, CDR2 LQKENI. Trimming left V 4 bases short and J 0 bases short, with 1 base between. CDR3 size: 11 residues. This CDR3 is CASSHSYEQYF. As DNA, the CDR3 is TGTGCCAGCTCACACTCCTACGAGCAGTACTTC.

This clone showed up just a few times. The V gene is TRBV4-2, the J gene TRBJ1-5, with D uncertain. CDR1 LGHNA and CDR2 YNFKEQ come from the germline V gene. This CDR3 contains 14 residues. The germline V and J ends were trimmed by 6 bases and 2 bases, with 11 bases remaining between them. CDR3 sequence reads: CASSTFGGNQPQHF. Here the CDR3 DNA reads TGTGCCAGCAGTACCTTCGGCGGCAATCAGCCCCAGCATTTT.

The genes are TRBV5-4 and TRBJ2-4; D may correspond to TRBD1 or TRBD2 (5 bases each). Germline lookup yields CDR1 SGHNT and CDR2 YYREEE (reference sequence). This CDR3 has 14 residues. V gave up 4 bases and J gave up 3 bases, with 11 bases separating them. The CDR3 sequence: CASSLGVDKNIQYF. The CDR3 DNA reads as TGTGCCAGCAGCCTGGGGGTCGACAAAAACATTCAGTACTTC.